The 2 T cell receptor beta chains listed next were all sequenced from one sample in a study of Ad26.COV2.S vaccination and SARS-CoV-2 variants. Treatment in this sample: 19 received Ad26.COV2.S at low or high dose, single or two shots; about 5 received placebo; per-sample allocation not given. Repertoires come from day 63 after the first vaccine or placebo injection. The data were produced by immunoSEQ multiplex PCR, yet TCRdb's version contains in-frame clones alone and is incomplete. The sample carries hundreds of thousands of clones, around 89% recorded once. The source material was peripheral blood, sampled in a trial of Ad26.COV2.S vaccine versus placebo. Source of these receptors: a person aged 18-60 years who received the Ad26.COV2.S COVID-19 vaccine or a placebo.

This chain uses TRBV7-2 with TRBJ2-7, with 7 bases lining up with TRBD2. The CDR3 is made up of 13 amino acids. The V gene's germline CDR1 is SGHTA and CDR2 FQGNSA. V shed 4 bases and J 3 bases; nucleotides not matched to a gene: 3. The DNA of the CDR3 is TGTGCCAGCAGCTCCGGGACTATCTACGAGCAGTACTTC. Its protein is CASSSGTIYEQYF.

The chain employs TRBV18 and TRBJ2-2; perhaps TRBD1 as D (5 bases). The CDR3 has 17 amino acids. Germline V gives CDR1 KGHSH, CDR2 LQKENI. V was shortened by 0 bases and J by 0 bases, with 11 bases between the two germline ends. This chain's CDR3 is CASSPPKTASNTGELFF. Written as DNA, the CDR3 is TGTGCCAGCTCACCACCGAAGACAGCCTCGAACACCGGGGAGCTGTTTTTT.